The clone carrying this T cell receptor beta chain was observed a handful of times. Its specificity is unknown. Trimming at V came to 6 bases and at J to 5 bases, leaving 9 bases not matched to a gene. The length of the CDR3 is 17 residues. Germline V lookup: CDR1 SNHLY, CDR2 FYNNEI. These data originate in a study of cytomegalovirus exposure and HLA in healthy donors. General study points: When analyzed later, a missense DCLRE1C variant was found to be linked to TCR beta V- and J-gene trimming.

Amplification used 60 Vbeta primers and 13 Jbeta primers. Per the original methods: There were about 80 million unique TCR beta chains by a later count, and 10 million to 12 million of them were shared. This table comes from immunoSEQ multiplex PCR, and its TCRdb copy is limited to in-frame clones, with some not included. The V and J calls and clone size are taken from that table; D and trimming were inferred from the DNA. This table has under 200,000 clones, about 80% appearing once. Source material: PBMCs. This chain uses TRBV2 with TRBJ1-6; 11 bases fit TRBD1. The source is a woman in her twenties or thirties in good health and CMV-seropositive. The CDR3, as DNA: TGTGCCAGCAGCCCCCGGACAGGGGGCGCACATAATTCACCCCTCCACTTT. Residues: CASSPRTGGAHNSPLHF.